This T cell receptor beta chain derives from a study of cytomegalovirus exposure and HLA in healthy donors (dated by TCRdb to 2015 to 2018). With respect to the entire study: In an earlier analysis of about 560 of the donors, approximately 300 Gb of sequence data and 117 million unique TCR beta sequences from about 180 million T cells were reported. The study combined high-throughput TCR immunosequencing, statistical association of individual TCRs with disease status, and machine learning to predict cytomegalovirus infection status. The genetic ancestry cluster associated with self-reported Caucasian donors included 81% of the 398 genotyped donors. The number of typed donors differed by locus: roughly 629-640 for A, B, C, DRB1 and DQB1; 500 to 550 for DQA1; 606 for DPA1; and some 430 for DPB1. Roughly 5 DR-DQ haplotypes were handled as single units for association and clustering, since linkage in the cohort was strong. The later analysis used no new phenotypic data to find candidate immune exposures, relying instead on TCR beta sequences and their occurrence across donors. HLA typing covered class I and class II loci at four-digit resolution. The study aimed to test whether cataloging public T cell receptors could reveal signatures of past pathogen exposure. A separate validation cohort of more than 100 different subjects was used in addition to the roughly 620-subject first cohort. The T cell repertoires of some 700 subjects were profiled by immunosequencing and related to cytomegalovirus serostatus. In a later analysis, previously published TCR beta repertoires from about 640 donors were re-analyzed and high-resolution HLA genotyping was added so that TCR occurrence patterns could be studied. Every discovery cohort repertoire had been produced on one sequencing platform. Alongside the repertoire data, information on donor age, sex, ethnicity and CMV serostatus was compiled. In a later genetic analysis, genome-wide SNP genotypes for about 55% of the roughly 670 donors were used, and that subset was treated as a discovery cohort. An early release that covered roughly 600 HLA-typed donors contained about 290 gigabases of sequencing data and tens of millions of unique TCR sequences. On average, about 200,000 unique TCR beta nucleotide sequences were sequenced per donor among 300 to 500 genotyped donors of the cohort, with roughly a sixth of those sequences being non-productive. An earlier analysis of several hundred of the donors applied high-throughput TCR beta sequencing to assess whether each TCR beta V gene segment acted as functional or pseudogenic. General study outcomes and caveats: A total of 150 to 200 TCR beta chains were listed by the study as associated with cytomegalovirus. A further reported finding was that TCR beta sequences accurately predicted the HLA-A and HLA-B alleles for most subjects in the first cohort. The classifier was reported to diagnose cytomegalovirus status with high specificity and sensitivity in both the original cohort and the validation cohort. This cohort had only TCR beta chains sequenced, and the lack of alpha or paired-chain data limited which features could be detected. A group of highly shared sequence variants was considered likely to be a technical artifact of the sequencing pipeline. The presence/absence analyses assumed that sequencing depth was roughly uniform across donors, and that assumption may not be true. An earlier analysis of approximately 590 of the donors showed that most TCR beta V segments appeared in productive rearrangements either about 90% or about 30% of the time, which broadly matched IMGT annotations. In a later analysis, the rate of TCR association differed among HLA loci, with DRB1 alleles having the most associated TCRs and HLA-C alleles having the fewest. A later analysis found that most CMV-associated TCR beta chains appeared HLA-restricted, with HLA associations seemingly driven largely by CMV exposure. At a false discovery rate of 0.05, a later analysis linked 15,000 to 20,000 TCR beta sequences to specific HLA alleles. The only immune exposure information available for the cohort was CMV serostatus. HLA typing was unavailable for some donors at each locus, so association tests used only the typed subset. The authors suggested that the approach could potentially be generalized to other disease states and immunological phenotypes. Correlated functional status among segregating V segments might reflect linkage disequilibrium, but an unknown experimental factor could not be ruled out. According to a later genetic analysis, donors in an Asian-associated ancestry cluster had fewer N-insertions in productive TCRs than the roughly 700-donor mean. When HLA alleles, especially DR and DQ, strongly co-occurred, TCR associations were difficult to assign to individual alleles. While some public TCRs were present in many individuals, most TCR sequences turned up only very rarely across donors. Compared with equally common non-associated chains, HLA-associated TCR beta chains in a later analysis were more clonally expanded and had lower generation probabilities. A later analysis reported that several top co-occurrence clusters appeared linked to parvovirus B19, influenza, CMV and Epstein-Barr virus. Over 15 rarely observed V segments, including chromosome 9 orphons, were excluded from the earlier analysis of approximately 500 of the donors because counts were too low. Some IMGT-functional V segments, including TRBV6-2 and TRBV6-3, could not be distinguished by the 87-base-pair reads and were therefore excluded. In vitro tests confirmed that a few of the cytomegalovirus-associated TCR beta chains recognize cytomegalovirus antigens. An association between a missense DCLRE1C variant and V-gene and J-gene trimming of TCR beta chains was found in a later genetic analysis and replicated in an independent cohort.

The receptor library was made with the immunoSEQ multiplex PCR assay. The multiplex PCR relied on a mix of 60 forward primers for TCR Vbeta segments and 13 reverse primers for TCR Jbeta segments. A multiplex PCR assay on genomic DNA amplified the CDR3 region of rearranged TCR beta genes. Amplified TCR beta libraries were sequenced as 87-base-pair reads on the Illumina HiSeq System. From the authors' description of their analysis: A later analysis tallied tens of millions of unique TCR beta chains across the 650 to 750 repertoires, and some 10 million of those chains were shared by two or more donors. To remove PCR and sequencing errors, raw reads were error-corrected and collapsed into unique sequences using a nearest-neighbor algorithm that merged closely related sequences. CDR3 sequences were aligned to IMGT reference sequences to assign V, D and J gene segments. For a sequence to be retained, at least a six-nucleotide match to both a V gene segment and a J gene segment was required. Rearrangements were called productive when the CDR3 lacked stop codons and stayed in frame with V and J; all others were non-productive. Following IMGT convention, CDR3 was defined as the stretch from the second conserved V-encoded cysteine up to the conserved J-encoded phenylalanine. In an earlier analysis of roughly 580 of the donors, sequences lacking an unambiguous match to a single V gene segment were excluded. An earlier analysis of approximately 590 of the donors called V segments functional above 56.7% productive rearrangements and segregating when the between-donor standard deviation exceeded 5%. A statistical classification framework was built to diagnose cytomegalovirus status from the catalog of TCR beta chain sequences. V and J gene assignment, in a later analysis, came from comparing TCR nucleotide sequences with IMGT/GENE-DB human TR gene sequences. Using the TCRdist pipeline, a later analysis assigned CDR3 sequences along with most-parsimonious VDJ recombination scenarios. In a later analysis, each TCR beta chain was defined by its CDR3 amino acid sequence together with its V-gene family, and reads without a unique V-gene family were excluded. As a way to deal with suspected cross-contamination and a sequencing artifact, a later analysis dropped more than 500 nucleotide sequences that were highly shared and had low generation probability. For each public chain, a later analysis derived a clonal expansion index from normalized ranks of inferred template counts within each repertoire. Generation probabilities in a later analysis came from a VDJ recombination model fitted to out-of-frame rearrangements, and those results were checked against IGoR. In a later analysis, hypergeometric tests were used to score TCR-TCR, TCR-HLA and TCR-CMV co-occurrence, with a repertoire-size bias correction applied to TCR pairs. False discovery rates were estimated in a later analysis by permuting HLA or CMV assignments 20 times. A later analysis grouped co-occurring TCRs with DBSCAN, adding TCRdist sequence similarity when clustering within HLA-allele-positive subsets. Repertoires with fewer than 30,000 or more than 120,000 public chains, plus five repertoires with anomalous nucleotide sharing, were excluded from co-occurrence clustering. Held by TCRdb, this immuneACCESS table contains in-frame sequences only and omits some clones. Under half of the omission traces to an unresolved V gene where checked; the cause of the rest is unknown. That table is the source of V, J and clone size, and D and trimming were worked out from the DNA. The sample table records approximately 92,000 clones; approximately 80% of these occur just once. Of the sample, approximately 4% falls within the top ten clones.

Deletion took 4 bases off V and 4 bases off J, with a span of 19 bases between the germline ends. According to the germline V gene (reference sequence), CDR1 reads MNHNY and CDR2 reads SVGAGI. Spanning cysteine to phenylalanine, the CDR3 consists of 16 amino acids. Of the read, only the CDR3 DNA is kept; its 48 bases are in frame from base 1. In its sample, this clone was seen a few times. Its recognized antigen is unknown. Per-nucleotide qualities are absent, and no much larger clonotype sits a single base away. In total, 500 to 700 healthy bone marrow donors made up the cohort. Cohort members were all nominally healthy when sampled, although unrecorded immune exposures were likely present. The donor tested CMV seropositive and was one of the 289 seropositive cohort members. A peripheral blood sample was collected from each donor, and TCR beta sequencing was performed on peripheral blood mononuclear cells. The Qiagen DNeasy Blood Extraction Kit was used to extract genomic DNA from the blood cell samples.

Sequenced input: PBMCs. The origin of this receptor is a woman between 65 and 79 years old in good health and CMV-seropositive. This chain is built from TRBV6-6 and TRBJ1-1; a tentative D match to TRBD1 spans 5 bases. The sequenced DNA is TGTGCCAGCAGTTCCTCTAGGGGCGGGGTCGGCACTGAAGCTTTCTTT. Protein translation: CASSSSRGGVGTEAFF.